One and the same sample provided the 18 T cell receptor beta chains below, sequenced in a study of T cell repertoires in cytomegalovirus infection. Antigens of these TCRs are unknown. TCRdb re-called the reads through MiXCR, storing one row per CDR3 protein. The data hold 700,000 to 900,000 distinct CDR3 sequences, with about 29% observed a single time. The specimen comprised cultured CD8+ T cells from PBMCs, sampled from culture after CMV antigen stimulation. These receptors were taken from a human donor in good health (CMV status not recorded). Some clones in this sample may be carry-over from other donors' samples.

The V gene is TRBV5-6, the J gene TRBJ1-2; the match to TRBD1 covers 9 bases. The CDR3 is 16 residues long. Germline V gene data show CDR1 as SGHDT and CDR2 as YYEEEE. Trimming took 0 bases from V and 0 from J; bases not matched to a gene: 3. This CDR3 is CASSLDRGLANYGYTF. The CDR3 bases are TGTGCCAGCAGCTTGGACAGGGGGCTTGCTAACTATGGCTACACCTTC.

This clonotype was counted between two and nine times. This chain uses TRBV6-6 with TRBJ2-7; maybe TRBD1 (6 bases). The CDR3 has 14 amino acids. The V end was cut by 2 bases, the J end by 3 bases, with 11 bases between. The germline CDR1 and CDR2 sequences are MNHNY and SVGAGI (reference sequence). CDR3 loop: CASSYQTGLYEQYV. CDR3 in DNA: TGTGCCAGCAGTTACCAGACAGGACTCTACGAGCAGTACGTC.

The chain joins TRBV27 to TRBJ1-2, with TRBD1 identical over 9 bases. CDR3 length equals 18 residues. Germline CDR1 and CDR2: MNHEY and SMNVEV (reference sequence). The ends lost 2 bases at V and 1 base at J; junction bases unmatched: 11. CDR3 loop: CASSLRTPGTGFNYGYTF. CDR3 nucleotides: TGTGCCAGCAGTTTACGTACTCCCGGGACAGGGTTTAACTATGGCTACACCTTC.

This clonotype showed up just a few times. The chain links TRBV18 to TRBJ1-6; D ambiguous. The V and J ends lost 2 bases and 6 bases respectively, with 8 bases between them. This CDR3 has 14 amino acids. CDR1 is KGHSH and CDR2 is LQKENI in the germline V gene. Here the CDR3 DNA reads TGTGCCAGCTCACCAGCCAGGACTAATTCACCCCTCCACTTT. It encodes CASSPARTNSPLHF.

This clonotype was detected a few times. J is TRBJ2-3 and V is TRBV4-1, with 7 bases identical to TRBD2. Germline V lookup: CDR1 MGHRA, CDR2 YSYEKL. J was trimmed by 2 bases and V by 0 bases; bases with no gene match: 5. This CDR3 region has 16 residues. Here the CDR3 DNA reads TGCGCCAGCAGCCAAGAGGAGCGGGGAGCCACAGATACGCAGTATTTT. Amino acids: CASSQEERGATDTQYF.

The gene calls are TRBV15 and TRBJ2-1, with 9 bases lining up with TRBD1. Germline assignment: CDR1 LNHNV and CDR2 YYDKDF (reference sequence). Trimming removed 5 bases from V and 3 bases from J; junction bases left unmatched: 5. This CDR3 region has 15 residues. CDR3 region: CATSERQGGYNEQFF. The CDR3 nucleotides are TGTGCCACCAGCGAACGACAGGGGGGCTACAATGAGCAGTTCTTC.

This clonotype was seen more than once but under ten times. This chain uses TRBV7-6 with TRBJ1-5, with no clear D. The CDR3 spans 15 residues. Trimming removed 5 bases from V and 6 bases from J, with 17 bases in between. The germline gives CDR1 SGHVS, CDR2 FNYEAQ. Here the CDR3 reads CASSREGEVGQPQHF. The DNA of the CDR3 is TGTGCCAGCAGCCGAGAAGGCGAAGTGGGTCAGCCCCAGCATTTT.

J is TRBJ1-1 and V is TRBV27; unclear D gene. The CDR3 runs 13 residues. The germline CDR1 and CDR2 sequences are MNHEY and SMNVEV (reference sequence). The V end was cut by 6 bases, the J end by 11 bases, with 19 bases between. The CDR3, as DNA: TGTGCCAGCAGACTTAATATGTTAGAGAGGGCTTTCTTT. Residues: CASRLNMLERAFF.

Here the CDR3 DNA reads TGTGCCAGCAGATCGGGGCGGGACCCTGGGGCCAACGTCCTGACTTTC. Its translation: CASRSGRDPGANVLTF. The chain employs TRBV7-9 and TRBJ2-6, with D maybe TRBD2 (6 bases). The germline V and J ends were trimmed by 6 bases and 2 bases, with 14 bases remaining between them. This CDR3 region has 16 residues. Germline loops: CDR1 SEHNR, CDR2 FQNEAQ (reference sequence). The full variable domain, its missing parts supplied by reference TRBV7-9 and TRBJ2-6, is DTGVSQNPRHKITKRGQNVTFRCDPISEHNRLYWYRQTLGQGPEFLTYFQNEAQLEKSRLLSDRFSAERPKGSFSTLEIQRTEQGDSAMYLCASRSGRDPGANVLTFGAGSRLTVL.

The chain uses TRBV3-1 and TRBJ2-5; 8 bases fit TRBD1. CDR1 and CDR2 (germline): LGHDT, YNNKEL (reference sequence). The CDR3 is 14 amino acids. V was clipped by 0 bases and J by 5 bases; unmatched bases: 2. CDR3 sequence reads: CASSQEDRVETQYF. In DNA form, the CDR3 reads TGTGCCAGCAGCCAAGAGGACAGGGTGGAGACCCAGTACTTC.

The V call is TRBV7-6, the J call TRBJ2-7; 7 bases match TRBD2. Trimming at V came to 5 bases and at J to 2 bases, leaving 9 bases not matched to a gene. Germline assignment: CDR1 SGHVS and CDR2 FNYEAQ. The CDR3 has 15 amino acids. Here the CDR3 DNA reads TGTGCCAGCAGCCTGGGGGGGGGAAGGGCCTACGAGCAGTACGTC. Its translation: CASSLGGGRAYEQYV.

The chain is built from TRBV5-8 and TRBJ2-3; TRBD2 matches at 7 bases. Germline V lookup: CDR1 SGHTS, CDR2 YDEGEE. This CDR3 contains 14 residues. The trim removed 7 bases at V and 1 base at J, leaving 6 bases unmatched. Here the CDR3 DNA reads TGTGCCAGCGGCGGGGGAGAGGGCACAGATACGCAGTATTTT. This sequence encodes CASGGGEGTDTQYF.

For the CDR3, the DNA is TGCGCCAGCAGCCAACCCTTGGTACAGGGGGTCGACAAAAACATTCAGTACTTC. Translating it yields CASSQPLVQGVDKNIQYF. The chain is built from TRBV4-3 and TRBJ2-4; TRBD1 matches at 8 bases. The germline V gene encodes CDR1 LGHNA and CDR2 YSLEER. After removal of 2 bases from V and 3 bases from J, the junction contained 12 bases not matched to a gene. There are 18 residues in the CDR3.

This clonotype turned up a few times. The CDR3 DNA reads as TGTGCCAGCAGCTTAGGGATCGGCATGCAGCCCCAGCATTTT. Translated: CASSLGIGMQPQHF. The V gene is TRBV7-2, the J gene TRBJ1-5; D is ambiguous. Trimming left V 1 base short and J 7 bases short, with 11 bases between. Germline V gene sequence: CDR1 SGHTA, CDR2 FQGNSA. This CDR3 region has 14 residues. The variable domain in full, with the rest retrieved from reference TRBV7-2 and TRBJ1-5, is GAGVSQSPSNKVTEKGKDVELRCDPISGHTALYWYRQSLGQGLEFLIYFQGNSAPDKSGLPSDRFSAERTGGSVSTLTIQRTQQEDSAVYLCASSLGIGMQPQHFGDGTRLSIL.

This clonotype was observed at least ten times. The chain carries TRBV12-3 or TRBV12-4 and TRBJ2-1, with 8 bases fitting TRBD2. The ends lost 5 bases at V and 4 bases at J; junction bases unmatched: 10. The CDR3 extends over 16 amino acids. The CDR3 DNA reads as TGTGCCAGCAGTACACCAGGACTAGCCCGATACAATGAGCAGTTCTTC. This translates into CASSTPGLARYNEQFF.

This clonotype was observed a handful of times. The rearrangement links TRBV7-9 to TRBJ2-2; unclear D gene. Trimming pared 7 bases from V and 0 bases from J, leaving 12 bases between. Germline assignment: CDR1 SEHNR and CDR2 FQNEAQ (reference sequence). There are 15 residues in the CDR3. CDR3 region: CASNGGRSNTGELFF. The CDR3 region has the DNA TGTGCCAGCAACGGCGGCCGTTCGAACACCGGGGAGCTGTTTTTT. The full variable domain, completed using reference TRBV7-9 and TRBJ2-2, is DTGVSQNPRHKITKRGQNVTFRCDPISEHNRLYWYRQTLGQGPEFLTYFQNEAQLEKSRLLSDRFSAERPKGSFSTLEIQRTEQGDSAMYLCASNGGRSNTGELFFGEGSRLTVL.

This clonotype occurred a few times. The CDR3: CASSPPGEPYNEQFF. The CDR3 bases are TGTGCCAGCAGCCCTCCCGGGGAACCTTACAATGAGCAGTTCTTC. The genes are TRBV7-6 and TRBJ2-1, with D tentatively TRBD2 (5 bases). Deletions cut 5 bases from V and 4 bases from J, with 15 bases between. Looked up from germline, CDR1 is SGHVS and CDR2 is FNYEAQ. The CDR3 has 15 amino acids.

This clonotype was detected once. The chain uses TRBV29-1 and TRBJ1-2; D remains unclear. The CDR3 covers 11 residues. V was pared by 6 bases and J by 2 bases, with 7 bases between. CDR1 is SQVTM, CDR2 ANQGSEA, per germline. As DNA, the CDR3 is TGCAGCGTGCCCCAGAACTATGGCTACACCTTC. It is translated as CSVPQNYGYTF.